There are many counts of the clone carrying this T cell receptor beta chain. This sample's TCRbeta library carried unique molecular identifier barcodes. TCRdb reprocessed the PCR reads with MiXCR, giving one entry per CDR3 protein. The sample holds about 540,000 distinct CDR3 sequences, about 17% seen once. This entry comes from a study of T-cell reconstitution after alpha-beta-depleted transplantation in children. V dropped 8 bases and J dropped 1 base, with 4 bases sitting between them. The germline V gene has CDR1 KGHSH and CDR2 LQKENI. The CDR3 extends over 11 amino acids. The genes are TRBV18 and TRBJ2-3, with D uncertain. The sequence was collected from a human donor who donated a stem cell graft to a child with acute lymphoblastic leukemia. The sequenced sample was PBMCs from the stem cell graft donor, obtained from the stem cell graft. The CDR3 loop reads CASSRTDTQYF. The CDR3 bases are TGTGCCAGCAGCCGCACAGATACGCAGTATTTT.